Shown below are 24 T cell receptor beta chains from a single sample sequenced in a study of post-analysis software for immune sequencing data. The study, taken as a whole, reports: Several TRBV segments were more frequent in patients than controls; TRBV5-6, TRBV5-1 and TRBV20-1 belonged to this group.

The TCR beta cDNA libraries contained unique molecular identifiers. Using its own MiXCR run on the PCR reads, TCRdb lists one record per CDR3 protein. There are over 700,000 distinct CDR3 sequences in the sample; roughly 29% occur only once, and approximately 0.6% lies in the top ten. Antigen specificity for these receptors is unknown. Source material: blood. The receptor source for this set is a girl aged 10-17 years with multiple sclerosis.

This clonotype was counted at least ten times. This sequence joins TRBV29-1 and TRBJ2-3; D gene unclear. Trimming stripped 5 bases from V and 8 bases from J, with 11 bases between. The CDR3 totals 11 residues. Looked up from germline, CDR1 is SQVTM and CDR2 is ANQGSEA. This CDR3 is CSVRTLTTQYF. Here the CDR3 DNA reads TGCAGCGTTCGTACGTTGACTACGCAGTATTTT.

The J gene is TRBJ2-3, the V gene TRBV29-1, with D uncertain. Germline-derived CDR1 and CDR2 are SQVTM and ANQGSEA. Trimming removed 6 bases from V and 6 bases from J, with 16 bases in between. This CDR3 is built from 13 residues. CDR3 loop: CSVGMTVADTQYF. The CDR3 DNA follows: TGCAGCGTCGGAATGACTGTGGCGGATACGCAGTATTTT.

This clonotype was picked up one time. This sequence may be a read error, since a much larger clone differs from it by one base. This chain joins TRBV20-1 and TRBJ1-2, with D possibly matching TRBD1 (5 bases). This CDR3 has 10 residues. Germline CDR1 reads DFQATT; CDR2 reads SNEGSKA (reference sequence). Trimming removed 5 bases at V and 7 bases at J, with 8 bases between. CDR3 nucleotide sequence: TGCAGTGCTGGGACCTTTGGCTACACCTTC. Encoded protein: CSAGTFGYTF.

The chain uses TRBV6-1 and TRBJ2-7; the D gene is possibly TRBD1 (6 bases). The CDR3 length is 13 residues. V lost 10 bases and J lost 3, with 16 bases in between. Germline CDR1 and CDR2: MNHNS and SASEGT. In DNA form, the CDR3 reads TGTGCCACCCGAGAACAGGGTTACTACGAGCAGTACTTC. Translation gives CATREQGYYEQYF.

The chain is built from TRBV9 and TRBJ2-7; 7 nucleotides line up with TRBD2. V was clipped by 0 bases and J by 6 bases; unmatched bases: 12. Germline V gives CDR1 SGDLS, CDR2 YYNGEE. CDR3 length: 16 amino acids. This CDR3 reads CASSVDLWGRAGEQYF. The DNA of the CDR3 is TGTGCCAGCAGCGTAGATTTATGGGGGAGGGCCGGCGAGCAGTACTTC.

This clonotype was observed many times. The CDR3 reads CSARTLRTSGADTQYF. In DNA form, the CDR3 reads TGCAGTGCTAGGACCCTAAGGACTAGCGGGGCAGATACGCAGTATTTT. The chain combines TRBV20-1 with TRBJ2-3, with 12 bases identical to TRBD2. Per germline, CDR1 DFQATT and CDR2 SNEGSKA (reference sequence). The CDR3 has 16 residues. The ends lost 3 bases at V and 4 bases at J; junction bases unmatched: 8.

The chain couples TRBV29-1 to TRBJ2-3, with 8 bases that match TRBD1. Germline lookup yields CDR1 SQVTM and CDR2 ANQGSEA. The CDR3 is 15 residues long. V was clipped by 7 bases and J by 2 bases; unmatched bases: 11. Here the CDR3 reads CSAVHGQGPTDTQYF. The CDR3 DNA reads TGCAGCGCGGTCCACGGACAGGGCCCCACAGATACGCAGTATTTT.

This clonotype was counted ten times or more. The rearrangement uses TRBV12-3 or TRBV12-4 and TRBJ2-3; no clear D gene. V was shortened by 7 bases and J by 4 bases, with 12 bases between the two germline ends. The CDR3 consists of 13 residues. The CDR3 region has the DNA TGTGCCAGCACGGCTTCTCTGGCAGATACGCAGTATTTT. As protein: CASTASLADTQYF.

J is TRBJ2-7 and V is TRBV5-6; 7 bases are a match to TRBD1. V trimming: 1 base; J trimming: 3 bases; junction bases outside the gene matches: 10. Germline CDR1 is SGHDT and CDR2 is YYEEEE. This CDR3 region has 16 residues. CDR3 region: CASSLLGGEFYYEQYF. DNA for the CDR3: TGTGCCAGCAGCTTGTTAGGGGGCGAGTTTTACTACGAGCAGTACTTC.

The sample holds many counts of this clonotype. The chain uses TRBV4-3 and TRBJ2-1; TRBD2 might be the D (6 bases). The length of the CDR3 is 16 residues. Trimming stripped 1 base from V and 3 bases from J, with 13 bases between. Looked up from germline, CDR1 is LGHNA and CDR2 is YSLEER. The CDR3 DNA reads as TGCGCCAGCAGCCAAGGAGGGACGGGGGTCTACAATGAGCAGTTCTTC. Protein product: CASSQGGTGVYNEQFF.

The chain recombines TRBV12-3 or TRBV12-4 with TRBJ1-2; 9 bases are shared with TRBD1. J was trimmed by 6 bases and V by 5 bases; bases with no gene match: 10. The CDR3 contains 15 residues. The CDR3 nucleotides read TGTGCCAGCAGTCCGGACAGGGGTGTTAGCCATGGCTACACCTTC. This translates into CASSPDRGVSHGYTF.

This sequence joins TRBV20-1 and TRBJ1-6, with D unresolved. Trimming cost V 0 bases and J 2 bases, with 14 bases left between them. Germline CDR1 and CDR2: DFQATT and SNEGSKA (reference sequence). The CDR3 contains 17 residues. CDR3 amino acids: CSARDGLLDPYNSPLHF. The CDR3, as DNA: TGCAGTGCTAGAGACGGACTTTTGGATCCCTATAATTCACCCCTCCACTTT.

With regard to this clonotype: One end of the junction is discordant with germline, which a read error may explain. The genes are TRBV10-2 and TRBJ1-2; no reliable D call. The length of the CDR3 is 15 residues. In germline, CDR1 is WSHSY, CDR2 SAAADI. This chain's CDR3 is CASSESNPANYGYTF. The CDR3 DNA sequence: TGCGCTAGCAGTGAGTCGAACCCAGCTAACTATGGCTACACCTTC.

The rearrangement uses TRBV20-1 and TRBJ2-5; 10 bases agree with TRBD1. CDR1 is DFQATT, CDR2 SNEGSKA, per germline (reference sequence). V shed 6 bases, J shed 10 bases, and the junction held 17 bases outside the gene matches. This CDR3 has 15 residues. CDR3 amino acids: CSASGGQGFSRDQYF. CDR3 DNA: TGCAGTGCCAGTGGGGGACAGGGGTTTTCGAGGGACCAGTACTTC.

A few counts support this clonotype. CDR3 DNA: TGTGCCACCAGTGATCTAGACCACCTTACGCAGTATTTT. Translated: CATSDLDHLTQYF. V is TRBV24-1 and J is TRBJ2-3; unclear D gene. The CDR3 length is 13 residues. The V end lost 3 bases, the J end lost 8 bases, and 11 bases lay between the germline ends. Germline V CDR1 and CDR2: KGHDR, SFDVKD.

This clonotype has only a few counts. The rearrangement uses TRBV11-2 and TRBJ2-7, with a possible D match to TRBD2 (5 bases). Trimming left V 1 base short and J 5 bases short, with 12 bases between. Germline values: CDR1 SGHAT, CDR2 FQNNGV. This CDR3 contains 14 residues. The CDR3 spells CASSLVGSDDEQYF. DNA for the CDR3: TGTGCCAGCAGCTTAGTGGGTAGCGATGACGAGCAGTACTTC.

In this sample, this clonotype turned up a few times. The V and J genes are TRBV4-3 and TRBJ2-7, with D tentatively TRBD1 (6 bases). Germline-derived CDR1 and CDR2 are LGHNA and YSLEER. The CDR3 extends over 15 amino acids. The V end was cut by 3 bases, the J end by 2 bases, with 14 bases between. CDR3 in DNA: TGCGCCAGCAGCCAGGTTGGACAGTCAACCTACGAGCAGTACTTC. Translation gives CASSQVGQSTYEQYF.

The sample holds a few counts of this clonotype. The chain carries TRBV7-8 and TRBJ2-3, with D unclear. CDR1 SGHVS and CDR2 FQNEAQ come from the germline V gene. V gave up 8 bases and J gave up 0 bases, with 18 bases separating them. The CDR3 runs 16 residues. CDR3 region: CASASRRLSSTDTQYF. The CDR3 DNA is TGTGCCAGCGCCTCCCGGCGGCTGAGCAGCACAGATACGCAGTATTTT.

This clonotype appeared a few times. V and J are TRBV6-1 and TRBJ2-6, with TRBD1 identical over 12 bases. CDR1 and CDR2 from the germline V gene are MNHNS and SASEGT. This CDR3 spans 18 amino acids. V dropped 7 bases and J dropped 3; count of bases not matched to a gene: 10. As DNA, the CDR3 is TGTGCCAGCAAAGGGACAGGGGGCGGGGGCCTTGGGGCCAACGTCCTGACTTTC. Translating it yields CASKGTGGGGLGANVLTF.

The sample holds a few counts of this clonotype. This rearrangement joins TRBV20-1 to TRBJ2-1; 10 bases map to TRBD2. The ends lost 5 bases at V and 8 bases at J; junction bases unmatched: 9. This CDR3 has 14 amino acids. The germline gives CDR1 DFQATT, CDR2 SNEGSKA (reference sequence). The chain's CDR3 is CSAPSGRAGDEQFF. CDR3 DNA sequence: TGCAGTGCTCCAAGCGGGAGGGCCGGTGATGAGCAGTTCTTC.

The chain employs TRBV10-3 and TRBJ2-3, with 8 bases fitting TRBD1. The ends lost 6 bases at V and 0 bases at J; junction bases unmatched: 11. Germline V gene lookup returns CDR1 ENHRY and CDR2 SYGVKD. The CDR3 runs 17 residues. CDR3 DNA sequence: TGTGCCATCAGGGACGCCGGGACAGGCCCTAGCACAGATACGCAGTATTTT. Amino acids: CAIRDAGTGPSTDTQYF.

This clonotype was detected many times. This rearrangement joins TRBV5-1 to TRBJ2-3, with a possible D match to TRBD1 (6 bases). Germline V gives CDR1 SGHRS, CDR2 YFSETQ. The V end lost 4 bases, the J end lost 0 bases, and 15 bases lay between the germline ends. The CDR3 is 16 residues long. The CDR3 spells CASSPGRTVSTDTQYF. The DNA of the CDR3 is TGCGCCAGCAGCCCGGGGCGGACAGTGAGCACAGATACGCAGTATTTT. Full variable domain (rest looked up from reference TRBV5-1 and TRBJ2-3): KAGVTQTPRYLIKTRGQQVTLSCSPISGHRSVSWYQQTPGQGLQFLFEYFSETQRNKGNFPGRFSGRQFSNSRSEMNVSTLELGDSALYLCASSPGRTVSTDTQYFGPGTRLTVL.

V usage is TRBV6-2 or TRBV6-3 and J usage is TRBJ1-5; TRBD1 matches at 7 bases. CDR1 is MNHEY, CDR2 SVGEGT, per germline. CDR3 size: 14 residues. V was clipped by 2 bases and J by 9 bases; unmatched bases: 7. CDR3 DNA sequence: TGTGCCAGCAGTTACCTGCAGGGGGGATCGCCCCAGCATTTT. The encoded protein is CASSYLQGGSPQHF.

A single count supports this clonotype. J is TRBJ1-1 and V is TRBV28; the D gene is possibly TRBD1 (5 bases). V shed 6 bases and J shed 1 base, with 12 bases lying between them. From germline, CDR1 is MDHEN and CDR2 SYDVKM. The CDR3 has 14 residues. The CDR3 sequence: CASRIQATNTEAFF. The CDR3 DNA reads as TGTGCCAGCAGGATACAGGCAACGAACACTGAAGCTTTCTTT.